These 22 T cell receptor beta chains share one sample of origin, sequenced in a study of cytomegalovirus exposure and HLA in healthy donors. PCR was performed using 60 Vbeta and 13 Jbeta primers. Profiled with immunoSEQ multiplex PCR; TCRdb holds only in-frame clones, not every one. The table includes roughly 63,000 clones, approximately 82% detected once. The sample comprised PBMCs. These receptors originate from a woman aged 40 to 50 in good health and CMV-seropositive.

V is TRBV30 and J is TRBJ2-1; 11 bases align to TRBD2. V shed 1 base and J 7 bases; nucleotides not matched to a gene: 12. This CDR3 has 17 amino acids. Germline CDR1 and CDR2: GTSNPN and SVGIG (reference sequence). CDR3 sequence (DNA): TGTGCCTGGAGTGCCCCCAAGATAGCGGGGGGGGGTAATGAGCAGTTCTTC. As protein: CAWSAPKIAGGGNEQFF.

The chain is built from TRBV5-1 and TRBJ2-2; TRBD2 aligns across 10 bases. The V gene's germline CDR1 is SGHRS and CDR2 YFSETQ. This CDR3 has 14 amino acids. The trim removed 5 bases at V and 5 bases at J, leaving 3 bases unmatched. The CDR3 DNA is TGCGCCAGCAGGGGACTAGCGTGGACCGGGGAGCTGTTTTTT. Its translation: CASRGLAWTGELFF.

The chain joins TRBV27 to TRBJ1-2; no clear D gene. Germline V lookup: CDR1 MNHEY, CDR2 SMNVEV (reference sequence). The CDR3 is made up of 14 amino acids. V was pared by 3 bases and J by 8 bases, with 16 bases between. The CDR3 sequence is CASSFRAVYGGYTF. Written as DNA, the CDR3 is TGTGCCAGCAGTTTCCGAGCGGTCTATGGAGGCTACACCTTC.

This chain joins TRBV6-5 and TRBJ2-7, with 8 bases matching TRBD1. Germline V CDR1 and CDR2: MNHEY, SVGAGI. V lost 0 bases, J lost 6 bases, and 1 base stayed unmatched. The CDR3 is 13 amino acids. CDR3 in amino acids: CASSYSDRAEQYF. The CDR3 DNA is TGTGCCAGCAGTTACTCGGACAGGGCCGAGCAGTACTTC.

The chain employs TRBV5-4 and TRBJ2-7, with a weak D call TRBD2 (6 bases). The CDR3 is 14 amino acids. Per the germline V gene, CDR1 is SGHNT and CDR2 is YYREEE (reference sequence). The V and J ends lost 4 bases and 3 bases respectively, with 14 bases between them. In DNA form, the CDR3 reads TGTGCCAGCAGCCCGGGGAGGTTGGGCTACGAGCAGTACTTC. Its translation is CASSPGRLGYEQYF.

The J gene is TRBJ1-4, the V gene TRBV25-1; 9 bases line up with TRBD1. Looked up from germline, CDR1 is MGHDK and CDR2 is SYGVNS. V was clipped by 11 bases and J by 8 bases; unmatched bases: 9. The CDR3 consists of 13 residues. CDR3 DNA sequence: TGTGCCTCAGAAGGGGACAGGGAGGAAAAACTGTTTTTT. Encoded protein: CASEGDREEKLFF.

This chain links TRBV19 with TRBJ1-3; D is unclear. Germline lookup yields CDR1 LNHDA and CDR2 SQIVND (reference sequence). Trimming pared 5 bases from V and 2 bases from J, leaving 16 bases between. The CDR3 is 16 amino acids. In DNA form, the CDR3 reads TGTGCCAGTAGTTCCGAGACACATTGGGCTGGAAACACCATATATTTT. This codes for CASSSETHWAGNTIYF.

This clone was found a few times. The chain uses TRBV6-5 and TRBJ1-1; D not resolved. V gave up 5 bases and J gave up 8 bases, with 21 bases separating them. This CDR3 spans 15 amino acids. In germline, CDR1 is MNHEY, CDR2 SVGAGI. CDR3 in amino acids: CASSRPPRGFTEAFF. DNA for the CDR3: TGTGCCAGCAGTCGCCCCCCAAGAGGTTTCACCGAAGCTTTCTTT.

The chain joins TRBV27 to TRBJ2-1, with a weak D call TRBD1 (6 bases). Trimming took 8 bases from V and 4 from J, leaving 21 bases between them. CDR1 MNHEY and CDR2 SMNVEV come from the germline V gene (reference sequence). The CDR3 sequence is 16 residues long. CDR3 protein: CASLGAMPGQYNEQFF. In DNA form, the CDR3 reads TGTGCCAGCCTCGGGGCGATGCCGGGACAATACAATGAGCAGTTCTTC.

The chain combines TRBV9 with TRBJ2-7; D may be TRBD2 (7 bases). CDR3 length: 17 residues. CDR1 is SGDLS and CDR2 is YYNGEE in the germline V gene. The V end was cut by 0 bases, the J end by 5 bases, with 21 bases between. CDR3 protein: CASSVGGGGASENEQYF. For the CDR3, the DNA is TGTGCCAGCAGCGTAGGGGGAGGGGGGGCAAGCGAAAACGAGCAGTACTTC.

The gene calls are TRBV7-3 and TRBJ2-7, with 8 bases matching TRBD1. The CDR3 length is 15 residues. Germline values: CDR1 SGHTA, CDR2 FQGTGA. The junction had 13 bases not matched to a gene; V was cut back by 5 bases and J by 7 bases. This CDR3 is CASSRPGDRSREQYF. CDR3 in DNA: TGTGCCAGCAGCCGCCCGGGGGACAGGTCGAGGGAGCAGTACTTC.

The table lists this clone with a few counts. V and J are TRBV18 and TRBJ2-3; maybe TRBD2 (7 bases). Germline CDR1 reads KGHSH; CDR2 reads LQKENI. The CDR3 has 14 residues. V was cut by 4 bases and J by 4 bases, with 12 bases left in between. The CDR3 sequence is CASSRGGSPDTQYF. CDR3 coding DNA: TGTGCCAGCTCACGGGGGGGCAGCCCAGATACGCAGTATTTT. Drawing the rest from reference TRBV18 and TRBJ2-3, the complete variable domain is NAGVMQNPRHLVRRRGQEARLRCSPMKGHSHVYWYRQLPEEGLKFMVYLQKENIIDESGMPKERFSAEFPKEGPSILRIQQVVRGDSAAYFCASSRGGSPDTQYFGPGTRLTVL.

This chain uses TRBV27 with TRBJ2-1; D is unresolved. This CDR3 is 14 amino acids long. The V gene's germline CDR1 is MNHEY and CDR2 SMNVEV (reference sequence). V was clipped by 2 bases and J by 7 bases, with 12 bases between them. Here the CDR3 reads CASSLGRGLNEQFF. The CDR3 nucleotides read TGTGCCAGCAGTTTAGGCAGAGGCCTTAATGAGCAGTTCTTC.

J is TRBJ1-2 and V is TRBV5-1; 7 positions agree with TRBD1. V dropped 1 base and J dropped 7; count of bases not matched to a gene: 16. The CDR3 contains 17 residues. Per germline, CDR1 SGHRS and CDR2 YFSETQ. The CDR3 bases are TGCGCCAGCAGCTTGAGACAGGGATCTACGGCGGGGGGTGGCTACACCTTC. Protein product: CASSLRQGSTAGGGYTF. The full variable domain, completed using reference TRBV5-1 and TRBJ1-2, is KAGVTQTPRYLIKTRGQQVTLSCSPISGHRSVSWYQQTPGQGLQFLFEYFSETQRNKGNFPGRFSGRQFSNSRSEMNVSTLELGDSALYLCASSLRQGSTAGGGYTFGSGTRLTVV.

In this sample, this clone turned up a few times. The chain is built from TRBV5-1 and TRBJ2-3; tentatively, D is TRBD1 (5 bases). The germline V gene has CDR1 SGHRS and CDR2 YFSETQ. V lost 4 bases to trimming and J lost 1 base, with 10 bases between them. The CDR3 is made up of 14 amino acids. The CDR3 sequence: CASSPGHRTDTQYF. CDR3 sequence (DNA): TGCGCCAGCAGCCCCGGACACCGCACAGATACGCAGTATTTT.

This clone appeared a single time. This CDR3 reads CAWSVSRGSKAFF. The CDR3 region has the DNA TGTGCCTGGAGTGTATCTAGAGGGTCTAAAGCTTTCTTT. The chain is built from TRBV30 and TRBJ1-1, with D unresolved. The ends were cut back, 0 bases at V and 9 bases at J, with 14 bases in the middle. The length of the CDR3 is 13 residues. Germline CDR1 GTSNPN, CDR2 SVGIG (reference sequence). Full variable domain (rest looked up from reference TRBV30 and TRBJ1-1): SQTIHQWPATLVQPVGSPLSLECTVEGTSNPNLYWYRQAAGRGLQLLFYSVGIGQISSEVPQNLSASRPQDRQFILSSKKLLLSDSGFYLCAWSVSRGSKAFFGQGTRLTVV.

The chain employs TRBV27 and TRBJ2-7, with unresolved D. V lost 4 bases and J 0 bases, leaving 19 bases between the germline ends. This CDR3 comprises 17 residues. Germline V gives CDR1 MNHEY, CDR2 SMNVEV (reference sequence). DNA of the CDR3: TGTGCCAGCAGTTCCTTCTGGCAGGCCGGTAGCTCCTACGAGCAGTACTTC. Amino acids: CASSSFWQAGSSYEQYF.

This clone was counted a few times. The rearrangement uses TRBV19 and TRBJ1-6; D is unclear. The CDR3 contains 15 residues. CDR1 is LNHDA, CDR2 SQIVND, per germline (reference sequence). Trimming cost V 3 bases and J 6 bases, with 12 bases left between them. This CDR3 reads CASSIAETANSPLHF. CDR3 nucleotide sequence: TGTGCCAGTAGTATCGCGGAGACGGCTAATTCACCCCTCCACTTT.

About this clone itself: The sample has other DNA sequences that encode this CDR3 too. The V and J genes are TRBV29-1 and TRBJ1-2; D ambiguous. Germline CDR1 SQVTM, CDR2 ANQGSEA. Trimming left V 3 bases short and J 2 bases short, with 7 bases between. The CDR3 totals 12 residues. The CDR3 DNA reads TGCAGCGTTGAGGGCCAAAACTATGGCTACACCTTC. Amino acid sequence: CSVEGQNYGYTF.

The rearrangement joins TRBV9 to TRBJ2-3; 8 positions agree with TRBD2. J lost 3 bases, V lost 4 bases, and 4 bases had no gene match. Germline CDR1 reads SGDLS; CDR2 reads YYNGEE. This CDR3 has 14 amino acids. The CDR3 is CASSRGGKTDTQYF. The CDR3 nucleotides are TGTGCCAGCAGCCGCGGGGGGAAAACAGATACGCAGTATTTT.

V is TRBV27 and J is TRBJ2-1; 7 bases line up with TRBD1. Looked up from germline, CDR1 is MNHEY and CDR2 is SMNVEV (reference sequence). Trimming took 1 base from V and 4 from J; bases not matched to a gene: 7. The CDR3 is 16 residues long. The CDR3 bases are TGTGCCAGCAGTTTATATAGGGGGCTGCGGTACAATGAGCAGTTCTTC. This encodes CASSLYRGLRYNEQFF.

V is TRBV28 and J is TRBJ1-2; a weak D match, TRBD1 (6 bases). CDR3 length equals 12 residues. In germline, CDR1 is MDHEN, CDR2 SYDVKM. Deletions cut 4 bases from V and 7 bases from J, with 10 bases between. The CDR3 loop is CASSSNRAGYTF. The CDR3 DNA reads TGTGCCAGCAGTTCCAACAGGGCTGGCTACACCTTC.